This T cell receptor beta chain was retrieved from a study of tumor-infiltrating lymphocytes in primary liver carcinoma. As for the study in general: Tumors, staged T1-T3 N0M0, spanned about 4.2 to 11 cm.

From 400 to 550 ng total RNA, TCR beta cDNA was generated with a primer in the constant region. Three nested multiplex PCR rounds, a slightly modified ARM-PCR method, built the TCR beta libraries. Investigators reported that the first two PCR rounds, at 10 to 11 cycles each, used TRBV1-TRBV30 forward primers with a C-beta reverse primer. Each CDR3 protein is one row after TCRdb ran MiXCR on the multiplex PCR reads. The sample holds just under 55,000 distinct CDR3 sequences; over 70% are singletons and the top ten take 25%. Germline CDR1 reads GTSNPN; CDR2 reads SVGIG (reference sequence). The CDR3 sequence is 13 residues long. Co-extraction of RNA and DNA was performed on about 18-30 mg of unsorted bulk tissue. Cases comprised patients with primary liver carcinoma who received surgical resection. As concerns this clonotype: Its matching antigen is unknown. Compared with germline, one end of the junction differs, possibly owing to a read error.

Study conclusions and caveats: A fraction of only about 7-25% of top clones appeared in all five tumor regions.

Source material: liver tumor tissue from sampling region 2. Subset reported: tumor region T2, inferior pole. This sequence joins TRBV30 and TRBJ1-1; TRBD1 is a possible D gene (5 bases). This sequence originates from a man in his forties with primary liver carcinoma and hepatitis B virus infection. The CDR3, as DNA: TGTACCTGGAGAAGGGGTTCTGACACTGAAGCTTTCTTT. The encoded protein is CTWRRGSDTEAFF.